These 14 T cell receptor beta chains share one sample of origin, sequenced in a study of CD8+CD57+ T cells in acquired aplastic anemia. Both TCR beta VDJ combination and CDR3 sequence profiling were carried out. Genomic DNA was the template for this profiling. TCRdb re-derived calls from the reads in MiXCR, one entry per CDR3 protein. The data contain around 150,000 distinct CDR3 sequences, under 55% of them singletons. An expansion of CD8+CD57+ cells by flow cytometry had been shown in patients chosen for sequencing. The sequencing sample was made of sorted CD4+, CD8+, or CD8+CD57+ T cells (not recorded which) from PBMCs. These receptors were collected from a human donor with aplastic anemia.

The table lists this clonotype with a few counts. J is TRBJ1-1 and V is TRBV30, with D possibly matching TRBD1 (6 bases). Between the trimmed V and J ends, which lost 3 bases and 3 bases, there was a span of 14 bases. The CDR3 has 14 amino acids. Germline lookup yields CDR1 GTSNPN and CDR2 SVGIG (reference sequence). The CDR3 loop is CAWRRTGGHTEAFF. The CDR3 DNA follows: TGTGCCTGGAGACGCACCGGGGGGCACACTGAAGCTTTCTTT.

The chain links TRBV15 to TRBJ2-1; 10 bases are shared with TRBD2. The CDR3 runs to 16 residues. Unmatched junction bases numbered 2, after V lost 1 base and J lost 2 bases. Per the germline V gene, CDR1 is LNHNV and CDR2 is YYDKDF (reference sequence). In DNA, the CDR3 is TGTGCCACCAGCAGAGGAGCGGGGGGGCCCTACAATGAGCAGTTCTTC. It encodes CATSRGAGGPYNEQFF.

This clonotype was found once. The CDR3 sequence: CASSLGARSPLHF. In DNA form, the CDR3 reads TGTGCCAGCAGCTTAGGGGCGAGGTCACCCCTCCACTTT. The J gene is TRBJ1-6, the V gene TRBV7-2; D not resolved. Germline loops: CDR1 SGHTA, CDR2 FQGNSA. Trimming removed 1 base from V and 10 bases from J, with 8 bases in between. The CDR3 has 13 residues.

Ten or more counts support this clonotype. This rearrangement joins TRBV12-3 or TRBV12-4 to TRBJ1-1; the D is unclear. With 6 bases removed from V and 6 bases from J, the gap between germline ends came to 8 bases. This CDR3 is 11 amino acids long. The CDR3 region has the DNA TGTGCCAGCAGCCAGAAGGCTGAAGCTTTCTTT. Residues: CASSQKAEAFF.

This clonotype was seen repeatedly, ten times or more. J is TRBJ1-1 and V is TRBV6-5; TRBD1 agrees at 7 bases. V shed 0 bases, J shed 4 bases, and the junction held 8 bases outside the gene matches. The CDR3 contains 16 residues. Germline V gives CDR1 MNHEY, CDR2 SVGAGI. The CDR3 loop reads CASSYSLTGYGTEAFF. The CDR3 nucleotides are TGTGCCAGCAGTTACTCCCTGACAGGGTACGGCACTGAAGCTTTCTTT.

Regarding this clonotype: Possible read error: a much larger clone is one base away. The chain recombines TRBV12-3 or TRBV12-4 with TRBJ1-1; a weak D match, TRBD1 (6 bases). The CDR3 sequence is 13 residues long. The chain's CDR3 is CASKRTENTDAFF. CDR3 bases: TGTGCCAGCAAGAGGACAGAGAACACTGATGCTTTCTTT.

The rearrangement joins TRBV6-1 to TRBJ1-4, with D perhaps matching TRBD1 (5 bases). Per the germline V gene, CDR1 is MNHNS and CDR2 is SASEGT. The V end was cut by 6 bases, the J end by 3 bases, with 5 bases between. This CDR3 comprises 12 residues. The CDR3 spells CASRGANEKLFF. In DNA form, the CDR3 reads TGTGCCAGCAGGGGGGCTAATGAAAAACTGTTTTTT.

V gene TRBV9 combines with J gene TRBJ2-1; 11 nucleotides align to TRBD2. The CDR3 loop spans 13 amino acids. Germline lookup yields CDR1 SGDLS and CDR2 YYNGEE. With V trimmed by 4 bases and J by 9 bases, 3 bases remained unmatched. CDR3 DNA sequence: TGTGCCAGCAGCCAGGGACTAGCGGCTGAGCAGTTCTTC. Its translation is CASSQGLAAEQFF.

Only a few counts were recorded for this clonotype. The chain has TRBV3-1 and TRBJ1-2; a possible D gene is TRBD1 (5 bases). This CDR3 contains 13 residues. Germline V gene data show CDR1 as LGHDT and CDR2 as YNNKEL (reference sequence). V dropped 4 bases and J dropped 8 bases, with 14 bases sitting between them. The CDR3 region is CASSPLRGDGYTF. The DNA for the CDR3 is TGTGCCAGCAGCCCGCTGAGAGGGGACGGCTACACCTTC.

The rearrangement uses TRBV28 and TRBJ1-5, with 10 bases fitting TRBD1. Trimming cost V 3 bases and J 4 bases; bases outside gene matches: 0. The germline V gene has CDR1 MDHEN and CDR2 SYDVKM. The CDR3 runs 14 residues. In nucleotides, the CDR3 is TGTGCCAGCAGTTTGGACAGGGGGAATCAGCCCCAGCATTTT. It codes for CASSLDRGNQPQHF.

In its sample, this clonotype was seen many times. CDR3 DNA: TGCGCCAGCAGCTCGGTAGGGGCAGATACGCAGTATTTT. This gives the protein CASSSVGADTQYF. V gene TRBV5-1 combines with J gene TRBJ2-3, with a weak D call TRBD1 (5 bases). From germline, CDR1 is SGHRS and CDR2 YFSETQ. The CDR3 covers 13 residues. The V end was cut by 3 bases, the J end by 4 bases, with 9 bases between.

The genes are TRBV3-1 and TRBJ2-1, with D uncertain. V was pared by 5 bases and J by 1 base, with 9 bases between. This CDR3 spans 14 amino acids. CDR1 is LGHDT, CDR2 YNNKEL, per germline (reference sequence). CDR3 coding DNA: TGTGCCAGCAGCTCGGACGAGTCCTACAATGAGCAGTTCTTC. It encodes CASSSDESYNEQFF.

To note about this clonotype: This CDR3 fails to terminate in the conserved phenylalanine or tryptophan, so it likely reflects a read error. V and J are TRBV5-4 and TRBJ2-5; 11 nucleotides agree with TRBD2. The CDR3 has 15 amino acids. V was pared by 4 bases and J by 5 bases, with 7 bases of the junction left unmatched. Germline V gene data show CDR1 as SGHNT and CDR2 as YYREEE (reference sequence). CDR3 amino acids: CASSLTSGSGETQYS. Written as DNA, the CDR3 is TGTGCCAGCAGCCTTACTAGCGGGAGCGGGGAGACCCAGTACTCC.

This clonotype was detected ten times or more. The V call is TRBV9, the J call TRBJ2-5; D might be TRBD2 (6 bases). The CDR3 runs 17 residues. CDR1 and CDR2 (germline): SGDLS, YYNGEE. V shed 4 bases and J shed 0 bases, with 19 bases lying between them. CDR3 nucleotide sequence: TGTGCCAGCAGCCCAGGGACTTCAATGGGGTACCAAGAGACCCAGTACTTC. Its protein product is CASSPGTSMGYQETQYF.